Shown below are 14 T cell receptor beta chains from a single sample sequenced in a study of blood T cell repertoires in COVID-19. The protocol was immunoSEQ multiplex PCR, while the TCRdb copy is restricted to in-frame clones and leaves out a portion. The table shows under 150,000 clones, with around 84% occurring only once. The sample was peripheral blood. The receptors were gathered from a woman aged 40 to 50 with acute or convalescent COVID-19.

In its sample, this clone was seen once. This chain links TRBV6-1 with TRBJ2-1, with 11 positions matching TRBD2. V dropped 4 bases and J dropped 4; count of bases not matched to a gene: 6. This CDR3 has 16 amino acids. Germline V gives CDR1 MNHNS, CDR2 SASEGT. CDR3 protein: CASSVYGTSGYNEQFF. The CDR3 DNA reads as TGTGCCAGCAGTGTATATGGGACTAGCGGATACAATGAGCAGTTCTTC.

V gene TRBV3-1 (or the pseudogene TRBV3-2) combines with J gene TRBJ2-1; D is uncertain. The CDR3 sequence is 14 residues long. Trimming took 5 bases from V and 8 from J, leaving 16 bases between them. CDR1 is LGHDT and CDR2 is YNNKEL in the germline V gene (reference sequence). CDR3 sequence: CASSYVSTNHEQFF. Here the CDR3 DNA reads TGTGCCAGCAGCTATGTATCTACTAACCATGAGCAGTTCTTC.

This clone has just a few counts. The chain employs TRBV27 and TRBJ2-5; 10 nucleotides align to TRBD1. Germline loops: CDR1 MNHEY, CDR2 SMNVEV (reference sequence). This CDR3 has 14 residues. Germline trimming cut 7 bases from V and 2 bases from J; bases unmatched to any gene: 4. CDR3 in DNA: TGTGCCAGCAAGTGGGACAGGGGACAAGAGACCCAGTACTTC. Its protein product is CASKWDRGQETQYF.

This clone has only a few counts. The chain joins TRBV3-1 (or the pseudogene TRBV3-2) to TRBJ1-1; tentatively, D is TRBD1 (5 bases). Trimming removed 3 bases at V and 1 base at J, with 9 bases between. CDR1 LGHDT and CDR2 YNNKEL come from the germline V gene (reference sequence). The CDR3 sequence is 14 residues long. The CDR3 DNA reads as TGTGCCAGCAGCCACGGTACAGGGAACACTGAAGCTTTCTTT. It translates to CASSHGTGNTEAFF.

J is TRBJ2-7 and V is TRBV3-1 (or the pseudogene TRBV3-2), with unresolved D. V lost 1 base and J 7 bases, leaving 11 bases between the germline ends. The CDR3 is 13 residues long. Per germline, CDR1 LGHDT and CDR2 YNNKEL (reference sequence). Here the CDR3 reads CASSQGLSREQYF. DNA of the CDR3: TGTGCCAGCAGCCAAGGGCTCTCCAGAGAGCAGTACTTC.

This rearrangement joins TRBV7-2 to TRBJ2-7; tentatively, D is TRBD2 (6 bases). Germline V gene lookup returns CDR1 SGHTA and CDR2 FQGNSA. Trimming pared 0 bases from V and 7 bases from J, leaving 13 bases between. The CDR3 spans 14 residues. This chain's CDR3 is CASSLAYMGGEQYF. CDR3 nucleotides: TGTGCCAGCAGCTTAGCGTATATGGGGGGAGAGCAGTACTTC. Drawing the rest from reference TRBV7-2 and TRBJ2-7, the complete variable domain is GAGVSQSPSNKVTEKGKDVELRCDPISGHTALYWYRQSLGQGLEFLIYFQGNSAPDKSGLPSDRFSAERTGGSVSTLTIQRTQQEDSAVYLCASSLAYMGGEQYFGPGTRLTVT.

The V and J genes are TRBV9 and TRBJ1-6; 7 nucleotides line up with TRBD1. Germline V lookup: CDR1 SGDLS, CDR2 YYNGEE. The V gene end was trimmed by 0 bases and the J gene end by 10 bases; junction bases not matched to a gene: 10. The CDR3 has 16 residues. CDR3 in amino acids: CASSVVPTGKGSPLHF. DNA for the CDR3: TGTGCCAGCAGCGTAGTACCGACAGGGAAGGGATCACCCCTCCACTTT.

This clone occurred a few times. The genes are TRBV3-1 (or the pseudogene TRBV3-2) and TRBJ1-2, with TRBD1 as a possible D gene (6 bases). The V end lost 4 bases, the J end lost 2 bases, and 17 bases lay between the germline ends. Germline values: CDR1 LGHDT, CDR2 YNNKEL (reference sequence). The CDR3 covers 16 residues. The CDR3 DNA reads as TGTGCCAGCAGCCCCTGGGAGGGGGAGTGGAACTATGGCTACACCTTC. Protein: CASSPWEGEWNYGYTF.

This rearrangement joins TRBV5-1 to TRBJ2-3; 7 bases are a match to TRBD2. The length of the CDR3 is 14 residues. Trimming removed 0 bases from V and 6 bases from J; junction bases left unmatched: 4. Per the germline V gene, CDR1 is SGHRS and CDR2 is YFSETQ. The CDR3 loop is CASSLDSGVDTQYF. CDR3 coding DNA: TGCGCCAGCAGCTTGGACAGCGGGGTGGATACGCAGTATTTT. Full variable domain (remainder filled in from reference TRBV5-1 and TRBJ2-3): KAGVTQTPRYLIKTRGQQVTLSCSPISGHRSVSWYQQTPGQGLQFLFEYFSETQRNKGNFPGRFSGRQFSNSRSEMNVSTLELGDSALYLCASSLDSGVDTQYFGPGTRLTVL.

This chain connects TRBV18 to TRBJ1-6; TRBD1 matches at 8 bases. CDR1 is KGHSH and CDR2 is LQKENI in the germline V gene. V trimming: 2 bases; J trimming: 6 bases; junction bases outside the gene matches: 6. The CDR3 covers 16 residues. Here the CDR3 reads CASSPLGQASNSPLHF. CDR3 in DNA: TGTGCCAGCTCACCATTGGGACAGGCATCTAATTCACCCCTCCACTTT.

The chain couples TRBV9 to TRBJ2-1; tentative D call: TRBD1 (6 bases). Germline CDR1 reads SGDLS; CDR2 reads YYNGEE. This CDR3 contains 15 residues. V was pared by 3 bases and J by 9 bases, with 19 bases between. The CDR3 sequence: CASSGDIGAASEQFF. As DNA, the CDR3 is TGTGCCAGCAGCGGGGACATCGGGGCCGCCAGTGAGCAGTTCTTC.

V is TRBV6-5 and J is TRBJ2-7, with 8 bases fitting TRBD1. The V segment lost 5 bases and the J segment 7 bases; nucleotides outside the gene matches: 7. Germline V gene data show CDR1 as MNHEY and CDR2 as SVGAGI. The CDR3 has 13 amino acids. CDR3 nucleotide sequence: TGTGCCAGCAGTACGATAGACAGGGGTGAGCAGTACTTC. The encoded protein is CASSTIDRGEQYF.

CDR3 in DNA: TGTGCCAGTAGTATCCAGATGAACACCGGGGAGCTGTTTTTT. This sequence encodes CASSIQMNTGELFF. This chain connects TRBV19 to TRBJ2-2, with D hard to call. Germline V gives CDR1 LNHDA, CDR2 SQIVND (reference sequence). Trimming pared 3 bases from V and 1 base from J, leaving 6 bases between. The length of the CDR3 is 14 residues.

This clone was detected only a few times. The V gene is TRBV19, the J gene TRBJ1-3; the match to TRBD1 covers 7 bases. This CDR3 comprises 13 residues. The V and J ends lost 9 bases and 4 bases, in that order; junction bases with no gene match: 6. The germline V gene encodes CDR1 LNHDA and CDR2 SQIVND (reference sequence). CDR3 in amino acids: CASQDRVGNTIYF. In DNA, the CDR3 is TGTGCCAGCCAAGACAGGGTAGGAAACACCATATATTTT.